This T cell receptor (beta chain) was sequenced in a study of CD8 T cells in Susac syndrome. The authors reverse transcribed roughly 0.5 to 1 ug RNA with random hexamers. TCRdb recomputed calls from the immunoSEQ multiplex PCR reads with MiXCR, one row per CDR3 protein. The sample includes 75,000 to 100,000 distinct CDR3 sequences, approximately 94% of them seen just once. CDR3 size: 15 residues. V lost 0 bases and J 5 bases, leaving 14 bases between the germline ends. Germline CDR1 is SGDLS and CDR2 is YYNGEE. The chain links TRBV9 to TRBJ1-1, with D possibly being TRBD1 (5 bases). Sequenced input: CD8+ T cells from PBMCs. The receptor's source is a human donor in good health. The CDR3 nucleotides are TGTGCCAGCAGCGTAGGGGGGACCGGGGGTACTGAAGCTTTCTTT. Translating gives CASSVGGTGGTEAFF.